Sequencing of this T cell receptor (beta chain) was carried out in a study of blood T cell repertoires in COVID-19. Study as a whole: Researchers got acute and convalescent COVID-19 samples from the United States, Italy and Spain. The cDNA or gDNA used as material had been derived from T cells, B-cell-depleted T cells, or PBMCs.

Some clones are missing from TCRdb's copy, which holds only in-frame ones; the method was immunoSEQ multiplex PCR. This table has around 300,000 clones, around 85% appearing once. The trim removed 3 bases at V and 8 bases at J, leaving 9 bases unmatched. CDR3 length: 14 amino acids. Germline loops: CDR1 SGHDN, CDR2 FVKESK. This clone was picked up a small number of times. The chain joins TRBV14 to TRBJ1-1; TRBD1 aligns across 7 bases. Material: peripheral blood. The TCR sequence derives from a human donor in a cohort sampled during active COVID-19. The DNA for the CDR3 is TGTGCCAGCAGCCATAAAACAGGGGCGAGGGAAGCTTTCTTT. Protein sequence: CASSHKTGAREAFF.